The 25 T cell receptor beta chains in this list originate from one sample, sequenced in a study of T cell responses to AZD1222 COVID-19 vaccine. Measured with immunoSEQ multiplex PCR; TCRdb has only the in-frame clones, and not every one. The table includes about 140,000 clones, roughly 89% detected once. The input for sequencing was peripheral blood, taken 28 days after the second dose of the MenACWY control vaccine. These receptors came from an adult who received the MenACWY meningococcal vaccine as a control.

The chain employs TRBV20-1 and TRBJ2-7; a weak D match, TRBD2 (6 bases). Trimming left V 3 bases short and J 9 bases short, with 12 bases between. Germline lookup yields CDR1 DFQATT and CDR2 SNEGSKA (reference sequence). The CDR3 consists of 11 residues. The CDR3 sequence: CSARALAVQYF. CDR3 DNA sequence: TGCAGTGCTAGGGCACTAGCTGTGCAGTACTTC.

The V call is TRBV7-9, the J call TRBJ2-7, with 8 nucleotides matching TRBD2. This CDR3 region has 14 residues. Germline V gene lookup returns CDR1 SEHNR and CDR2 FQNEAQ (reference sequence). V dropped 1 base and J dropped 3; count of bases not matched to a gene: 2. The CDR3 DNA follows: TGTGCCAGCAGCTTAGATACTAGCGGCTACGAGCAGTACTTC. This encodes CASSLDTSGYEQYF.

The chain combines TRBV5-1 with TRBJ2-1; 8 bases match TRBD1. From germline, CDR1 is SGHRS and CDR2 YFSETQ. The CDR3 consists of 15 residues. Germline trimming cut 4 bases from V and 4 bases from J; bases unmatched to any gene: 7. The CDR3 spells CASSPRQGMYNEQFF. CDR3 bases: TGCGCCAGCAGCCCTCGACAGGGGATGTACAATGAGCAGTTCTTC. Using reference TRBV5-1 and TRBJ2-1 for the parts outside the CDR3, the full variable domain is KAGVTQTPRYLIKTRGQQVTLSCSPISGHRSVSWYQQTPGQGLQFLFEYFSETQRNKGNFPGRFSGRQFSNSRSEMNVSTLELGDSALYLCASSPRQGMYNEQFFGPGTRLTVL.

This sequence joins TRBV19 and TRBJ2-3; 13 bases match TRBD2. In germline, CDR1 is LNHDA, CDR2 SQIVND (reference sequence). This CDR3 has 18 residues. Trimming cost V 2 bases and J 0 bases; bases outside gene matches: 5. CDR3 in amino acids: CASSILGTSGISTDTQYF. For the CDR3, the DNA is TGTGCCAGTAGTATACTAGGGACTAGCGGGATAAGCACAGATACGCAGTATTTT.

This clone was found once. The chain joins TRBV7-2 to TRBJ2-5, with TRBD2 matching 10 bases. This CDR3 is built from 16 residues. Germline CDR1 is SGHTA and CDR2 is FQGNSA. After removal of 2 bases from V and 4 bases from J, the junction contained 7 bases not matched to a gene. CDR3 sequence reads: CASSLRASGSIETQYF. The CDR3 DNA is TGTGCCAGCAGCTTAAGGGCTAGCGGGAGTATAGAGACCCAGTACTTC.

The V gene is TRBV6-1, the J gene TRBJ2-7; TRBD1 is a possible D gene (5 bases). V was pared by 1 base and J by 7 bases, with 17 bases between. Germline CDR1 is MNHNS and CDR2 is SASEGT. The CDR3 loop spans 15 amino acids. CDR3 coding DNA: TGTGCCAGCAGTGAAGTTGACATCTTTAGGGGAGAGCAGTACTTC. Amino acids: CASSEVDIFRGEQYF.

J is TRBJ2-1 and V is TRBV19; TRBD1 might be the D (5 bases). Germline assignment: CDR1 LNHDA and CDR2 SQIVND (reference sequence). The CDR3 covers 16 residues. V was clipped by 8 bases and J by 3 bases, with 20 bases between them. The CDR3: CASSRRTTLHYNEQFF. In nucleotides, the CDR3 is TGTGCCAGTTCCCGCAGGACAACATTACACTACAATGAGCAGTTCTTC.

This sequence joins TRBV29-1 and TRBJ2-1, with D uncertain. The V end was cut by 3 bases, the J end by 3 bases, with 3 bases between. The CDR3 runs 11 residues. Germline CDR1 SQVTM, CDR2 ANQGSEA. The CDR3 here is CSVDGYNEQFF. The DNA for the CDR3 is TGCAGCGTTGACGGCTACAATGAGCAGTTCTTC.

This sequence joins TRBV6-1 and TRBJ2-2; the D gene could be TRBD1 or TRBD2 (7 bases each). The CDR3 loop spans 19 amino acids. With 3 bases removed from V and 2 bases from J, the gap between germline ends came to 22 bases. Germline CDR1 is MNHNS and CDR2 is SASEGT. CDR3 nucleotide sequence: TGTGCCAGCAGTGACCGTAGGAAGCGGGACAGCAGAAACACCGGGGAGCTGTTTTTT. Its translation is CASSDRRKRDSRNTGELFF.

J is TRBJ1-2 and V is TRBV18; D may be TRBD1 (5 bases). Germline V gene sequence: CDR1 KGHSH, CDR2 LQKENI. Trimming stripped 2 bases from V and 0 bases from J, with 13 bases between. CDR3 length: 16 residues. In nucleotides, the CDR3 is TGTGCCAGCTCACCAACTCAGGGAGACGCTAACTATGGCTACACCTTC. This sequence encodes CASSPTQGDANYGYTF.

CDR3 DNA: TGTGCCAGCAGTACCCACAGGGAACAGCCCCAGCATTTT. This encodes CASSTHREQPQHF. The chain carries TRBV6-6 and TRBJ1-5, with a possible D match to TRBD1 (6 bases). The CDR3 has 13 amino acids. V was pared by 5 bases and J by 7 bases, with 12 bases between. Germline CDR1 and CDR2: MNHNY and SVGAGI (reference sequence).

V is TRBV5-6 and J is TRBJ2-7; 8 nucleotides match TRBD1. The V gene end was trimmed by 4 bases and the J gene end by 0 bases; junction bases not matched to a gene: 6. Germline CDR1 reads SGHDT; CDR2 reads YYEEEE. The CDR3 length is 15 residues. DNA of the CDR3: TGTGCCAGCAGCGTAACAGGGGGGATCTCCTACGAGCAGTACTTC. Residues: CASSVTGGISYEQYF.

The CDR3 loop reads CAISESAHNQPQHF. CDR3 in DNA: TGTGCCATCAGTGAGTCCGCGCACAATCAGCCCCAGCATTTT. The gene calls are TRBV10-3 and TRBJ1-5; D gene ambiguous. The CDR3 consists of 14 residues. Trimming took off 0 bases at V and 3 bases at J, with 6 bases between the two ends. CDR1 is ENHRY and CDR2 is SYGVKD in the germline V gene.

V usage is TRBV12-3 or TRBV12-4 and J usage is TRBJ2-2; 8 positions match TRBD1. This CDR3 region has 13 residues. V shed 6 bases and J 6 bases; nucleotides not matched to a gene: 3. This CDR3 is CASSQTGAGELFF. For the CDR3, the DNA is TGTGCCAGCAGCCAGACAGGGGCCGGGGAGCTGTTTTTT.

The rearrangement uses TRBV6-2 or TRBV6-3 and TRBJ2-3, with D perhaps TRBD2 (6 bases). Germline CDR1 MNHEY, CDR2 SVGEGT. V was cut by 5 bases and J by 0 bases, with 12 bases left in between. CDR3 size: 15 residues. The CDR3 reads CASSSRGASTDTQYF. DNA for the CDR3: TGTGCCAGCAGTAGTCGCGGGGCTAGCACAGATACGCAGTATTTT.

In regard to this clone: The identical CDR3 is also encoded by other nucleotide sequences in the sample. The CDR3 sequence is CASSLVEGGTEAFF. The CDR3 bases are TGCGCCAGCAGCTTAGTTGAGGGCGGGACTGAAGCTTTCTTT. The genes are TRBV5-1 and TRBJ1-1; D unclear. Trimming shortened V by 2 bases and J by 5 bases, and 13 bases separated the two germline ends. The CDR3 covers 14 residues. The V gene's germline CDR1 is SGHRS and CDR2 YFSETQ.

This chain links TRBV28 with TRBJ2-7, with 8 bases that match TRBD2. V lost 6 bases to trimming and J lost 2 bases; unmatched junction nucleotides: 9. CDR3 length: 15 residues. Germline CDR1 MDHEN, CDR2 SYDVKM. As DNA, the CDR3 is TGTGCCAGCAGGGAAGCGGGAGTGTTAACCTACGAGCAGTACTTC. Its translation: CASREAGVLTYEQYF.

The genes are TRBV4-3 and TRBJ2-7; 8 bases match TRBD1. Germline CDR1 LGHNA, CDR2 YSLEER. V was clipped by 4 bases and J by 3 bases; unmatched bases: 8. The CDR3 has 15 residues. In DNA form, the CDR3 reads TGCGCCAGCAGCCCCGGGACAGGTCGGGACTACGAGCAGTACTTC. As protein: CASSPGTGRDYEQYF.

The J gene is TRBJ2-7, the V gene TRBV5-1; TRBD1 aligns across 10 bases. This CDR3 contains 14 residues. The V gene's germline CDR1 is SGHRS and CDR2 YFSETQ. The V and J ends lost 1 base and 4 bases, in that order; junction bases with no gene match: 2. In DNA, the CDR3 is TGCGCCAGCAGCTTGACGGGACAGGGGTACGAGCAGTACTTC. This encodes CASSLTGQGYEQYF.

The chain carries TRBV9 and TRBJ2-3; D may be TRBD1 (6 bases). Germline V lookup: CDR1 SGDLS, CDR2 YYNGEE. This CDR3 has 15 amino acids. V lost 2 bases and J lost 0, with 10 bases in between. CDR3: CASSVNGQSTDTQYF. CDR3 coding DNA: TGTGCCAGCAGCGTCAACGGACAGAGCACAGATACGCAGTATTTT.

CDR3 region: CASSPGGGKEETQYF. CDR3 bases: TGTGCCAGCAGCCCCGGGGGGGGGAAGGAAGAGACCCAGTACTTC. This chain uses TRBV7-3 with TRBJ2-5; 8 positions agree with TRBD2. Germline values: CDR1 SGHTA, CDR2 FQGTGA. The length of the CDR3 is 15 residues. V shed 5 bases, J shed 3 bases, and the junction held 8 bases outside the gene matches.

The V gene is TRBV10-3, the J gene TRBJ1-6, with D unresolved. In germline, CDR1 is ENHRY, CDR2 SYGVKD. The CDR3 has 16 amino acids. With 3 bases removed from V and 6 bases from J, the gap between germline ends came to 15 bases. The CDR3 DNA sequence: TGTGCCATCAGTGAAGAGGGCCCCCTTATTAATTCACCCCTCCACTTT. Translating gives CAISEEGPLINSPLHF.

This chain connects TRBV5-4 to TRBJ1-6; possible D gene TRBD1, 5 bases. Trimming shortened V by 0 bases and J by 7 bases, and 26 bases separated the two germline ends. Germline CDR1 and CDR2: SGHNT and YYREEE (reference sequence). The CDR3 totals 20 residues. The CDR3, as DNA: TGTGCCAGCAGCTTGGACGGAGGGTCGGGACCCCCTAAGAGGAATTCACCCCTCCACTTT. Its protein is CASSLDGGSGPPKRNSPLHF.

The V call is TRBV28, the J call TRBJ1-6, with D unclear. Germline CDR1 MDHEN, CDR2 SYDVKM. V was clipped by 5 bases and J by 5 bases, with 4 bases between them. The CDR3 has 12 amino acids. The CDR3 DNA sequence: TGTGCCAGCAGTGACAATAATTCACCCCTCCACTTT. Residues: CASSDNNSPLHF. Looking up the rest from reference TRBV28 and TRBJ1-6 gives the full variable domain: DVKVTQSSRYLVKRTGEKVFLECVQDMDHENMFWYRQDPGLGLRLIYFSYDVKMKEKGDIPEGYSVSREKKERFSLILESASTNQTSMYLCASSDNNSPLHFGNGTRLTVT.

This clone was recorded only once. The rearrangement uses TRBV10-1 and TRBJ2-3, with 8 bases fitting TRBD2. V gave up 3 bases and J gave up 6 bases; unmatched junction bases: 11. The CDR3 has 16 residues. Looked up from germline, CDR1 is WNHNN and CDR2 is SYGVQD (reference sequence). The CDR3 loop is CASSEQAGGGLDTQYF. The CDR3 nucleotides read TGCGCCAGCAGTGAACAGGCGGGAGGAGGTCTGGATACGCAGTATTTT.